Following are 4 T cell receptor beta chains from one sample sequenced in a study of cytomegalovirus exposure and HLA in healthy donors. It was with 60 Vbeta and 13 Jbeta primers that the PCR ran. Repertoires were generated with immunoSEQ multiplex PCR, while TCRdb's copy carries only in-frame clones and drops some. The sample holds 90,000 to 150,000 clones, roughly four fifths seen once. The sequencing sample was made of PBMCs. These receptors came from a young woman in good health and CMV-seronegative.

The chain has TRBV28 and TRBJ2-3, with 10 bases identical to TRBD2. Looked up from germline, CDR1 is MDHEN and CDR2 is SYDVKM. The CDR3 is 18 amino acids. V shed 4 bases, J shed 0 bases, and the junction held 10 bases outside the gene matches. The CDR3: CASSSPTLAGSSTDTQYF. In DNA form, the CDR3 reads TGTGCCAGCAGTTCCCCTACACTAGCGGGGTCTAGCACAGATACGCAGTATTTT.

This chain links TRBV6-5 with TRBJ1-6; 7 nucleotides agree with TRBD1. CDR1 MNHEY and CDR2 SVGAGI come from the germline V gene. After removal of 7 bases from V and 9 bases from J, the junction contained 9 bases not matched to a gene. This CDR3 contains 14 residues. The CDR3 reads CASNRGREGSPLHF. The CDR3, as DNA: TGTGCCAGCAATAGGGGGCGCGAAGGTTCACCCCTCCACTTT.

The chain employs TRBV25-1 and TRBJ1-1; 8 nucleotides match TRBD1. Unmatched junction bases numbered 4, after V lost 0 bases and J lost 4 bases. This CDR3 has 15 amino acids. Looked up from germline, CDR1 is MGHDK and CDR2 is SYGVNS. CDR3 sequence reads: CASSEYRGQATEAFF. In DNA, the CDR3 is TGTGCCAGCAGTGAATATCGGGGACAGGCCACTGAAGCTTTCTTT.

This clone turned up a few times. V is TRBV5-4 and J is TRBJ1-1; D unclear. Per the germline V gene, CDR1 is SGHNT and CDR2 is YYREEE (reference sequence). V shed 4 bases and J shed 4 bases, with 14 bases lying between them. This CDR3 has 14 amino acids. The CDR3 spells CASSPPESLTEAFF. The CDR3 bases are TGTGCCAGCAGCCCCCCCGAGAGTCTCACTGAAGCTTTCTTT.